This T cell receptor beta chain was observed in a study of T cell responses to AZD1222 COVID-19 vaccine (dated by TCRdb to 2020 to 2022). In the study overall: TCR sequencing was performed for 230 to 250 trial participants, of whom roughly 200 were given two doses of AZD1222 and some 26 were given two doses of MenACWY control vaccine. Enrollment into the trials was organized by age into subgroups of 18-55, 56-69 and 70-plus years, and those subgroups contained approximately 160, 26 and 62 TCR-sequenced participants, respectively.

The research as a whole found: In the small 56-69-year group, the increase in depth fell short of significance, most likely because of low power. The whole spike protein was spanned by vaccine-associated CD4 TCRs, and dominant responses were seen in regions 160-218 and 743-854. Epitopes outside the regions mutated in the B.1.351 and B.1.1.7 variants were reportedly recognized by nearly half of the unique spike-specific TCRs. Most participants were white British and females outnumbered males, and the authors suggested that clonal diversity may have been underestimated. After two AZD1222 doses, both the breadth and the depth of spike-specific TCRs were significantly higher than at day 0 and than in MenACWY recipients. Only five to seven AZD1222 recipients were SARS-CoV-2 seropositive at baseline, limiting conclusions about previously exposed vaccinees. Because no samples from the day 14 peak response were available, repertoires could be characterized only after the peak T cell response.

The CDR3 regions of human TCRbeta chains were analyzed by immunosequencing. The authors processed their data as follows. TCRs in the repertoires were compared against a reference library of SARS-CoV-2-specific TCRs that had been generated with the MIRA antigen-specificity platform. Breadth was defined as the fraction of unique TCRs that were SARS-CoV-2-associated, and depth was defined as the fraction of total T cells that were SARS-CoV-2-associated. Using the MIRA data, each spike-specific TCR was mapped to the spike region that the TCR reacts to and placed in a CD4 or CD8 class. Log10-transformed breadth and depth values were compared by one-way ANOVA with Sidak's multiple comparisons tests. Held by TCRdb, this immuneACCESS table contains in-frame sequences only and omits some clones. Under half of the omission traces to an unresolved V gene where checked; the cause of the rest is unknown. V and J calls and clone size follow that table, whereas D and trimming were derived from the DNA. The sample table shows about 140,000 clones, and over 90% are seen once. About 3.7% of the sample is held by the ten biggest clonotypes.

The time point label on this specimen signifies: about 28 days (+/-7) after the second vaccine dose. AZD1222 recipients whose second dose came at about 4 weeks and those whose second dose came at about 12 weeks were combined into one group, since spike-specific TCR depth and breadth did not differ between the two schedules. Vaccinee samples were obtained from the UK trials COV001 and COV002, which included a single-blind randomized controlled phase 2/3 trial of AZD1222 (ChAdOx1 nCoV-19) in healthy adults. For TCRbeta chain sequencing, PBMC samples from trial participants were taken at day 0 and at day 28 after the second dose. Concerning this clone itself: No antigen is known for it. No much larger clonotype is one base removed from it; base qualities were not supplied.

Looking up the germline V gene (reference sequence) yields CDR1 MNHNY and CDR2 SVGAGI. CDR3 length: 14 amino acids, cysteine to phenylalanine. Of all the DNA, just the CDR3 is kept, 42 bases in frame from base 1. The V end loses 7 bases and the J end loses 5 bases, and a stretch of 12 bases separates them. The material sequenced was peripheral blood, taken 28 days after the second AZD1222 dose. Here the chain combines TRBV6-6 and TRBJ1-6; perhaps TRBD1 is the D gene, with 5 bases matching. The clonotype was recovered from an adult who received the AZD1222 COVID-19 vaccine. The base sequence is TGTGCCAGCACCCCCATGGGGCATAATTCACCCCTCCACTTT. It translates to CASTPMGHNSPLHF.